The 27 T cell receptor beta chains presented below share a single source sample, sequenced in a study of CD8+ T cells in alopecia areata. It was cDNA, reverse transcribed from extracted RNA, that served as the sequencing template. Using immunoSEQ multiplex PCR, the repertoire was profiled, and TCRdb retains in-frame clones only, with some absent. The sample consists of more than 200,000 clones, roughly 69% of them appearing once. The specimen was CD4+ T cells sorted from blood, collected at week 0. The receptors come from a human donor with alopecia areata.

The sample holds a few counts of this clone. The chain carries TRBV12-5 and TRBJ1-1, with a weak D call TRBD1 (6 bases). The CDR3 runs 13 residues. The V gene's germline CDR1 is LGHNT and CDR2 FRNRAP. V was shortened by 7 bases and J by 7 bases, with 16 bases between the two germline ends. CDR3 region: CASAMGAEIEAFF. CDR3 DNA: TGTGCTAGTGCCATGGGGGCAGAAATTGAAGCTTTCTTT.

The chain uses TRBV4-1 and TRBJ1-5; D gene uncertain. CDR3 length equals 16 residues. Germline values: CDR1 MGHRA, CDR2 YSYEKL. Trimming removed 1 base at V and 0 bases at J, with 10 bases between. CDR3 sequence reads: CASSQGYGSSNQPQHF. As DNA, the CDR3 is TGCGCCAGCAGCCAAGGGTACGGCTCTAGCAATCAGCCCCAGCATTTT.

The CDR3 reads CASSFRRSGPQHF. CDR3 nucleotides: TGTGCCAGCAGCTTTAGGAGGAGCGGGCCCCAGCATTTT. J is TRBJ1-5 and V is TRBV7-2; D remains unclear. V shed 3 bases and J shed 9 bases, with 12 bases lying between them. From germline, CDR1 is SGHTA and CDR2 FQGNSA. This CDR3 region has 13 residues.

The chain combines TRBV29-1 with TRBJ2-5; 8 positions match TRBD1. Germline values: CDR1 SQVTM, CDR2 ANQGSEA. This CDR3 spans 13 amino acids. The V gene end was trimmed by 3 bases and the J gene end by 4 bases; junction bases not matched to a gene: 4. The DNA of the CDR3 is TGCAGCGTTGAGGACAGGGTCAGAGAGACCCAGTACTTC. It is translated as CSVEDRVRETQYF.

The gene calls are TRBV29-1 and TRBJ2-3, with D uncertain. With 5 bases removed from V and 0 bases from J, the gap between germline ends came to 15 bases. The CDR3 spans 15 residues. The germline CDR1 and CDR2 sequences are SQVTM and ANQGSEA. CDR3 loop: CSVTNTLSSTDTQYF. The CDR3 DNA is TGCAGCGTTACAAACACTCTATCTAGCACAGATACGCAGTATTTT.

This clone was seen once. The chain uses TRBV30 and TRBJ1-6; TRBD1 agrees at 7 bases. In germline, CDR1 is GTSNPN, CDR2 SVGIG (reference sequence). Trimming took 2 bases from V and 9 from J; bases not matched to a gene: 7. CDR3 length: 14 residues. The CDR3 spells CAWSTGQRISPLHF. CDR3 nucleotide sequence: TGTGCCTGGAGTACGGGACAGAGGATTTCACCCCTCCACTTT.

The V and J genes are TRBV7-2 and TRBJ1-6; D might be TRBD1 (6 bases). The V end was cut by 5 bases, the J end by 10 bases, with 12 bases between. There are 13 residues in the CDR3. Germline values: CDR1 SGHTA, CDR2 FQGNSA. The chain's CDR3 is CASSPRGGSPLHF. CDR3 sequence (DNA): TGTGCCAGCAGCCCGAGGGGGGGGTCACCCCTCCACTTT.

This chain joins TRBV4-2 and TRBJ2-3; 11 bases are a match to TRBD2. The CDR3 totals 16 residues. The germline CDR1 and CDR2 sequences are LGHNA and YNFKEQ. Trimming removed 4 bases from V and 6 bases from J; junction bases left unmatched: 9. The CDR3 sequence: CASSPGLAAGEDTQYF. The CDR3 DNA follows: TGTGCCAGCAGCCCGGGACTAGCGGCCGGGGAGGATACGCAGTATTTT.

The chain combines TRBV28 with TRBJ1-2; D unclear. Germline-derived CDR1 and CDR2 are MDHEN and SYDVKM. The CDR3 spans 15 residues. Trimming took off 5 bases at V and 8 bases at J, with 21 bases between the two ends. The CDR3 spells CASSPSPWFGGGYTF. CDR3 nucleotides: TGTGCCAGCAGTCCTAGCCCTTGGTTCGGTGGAGGCTACACCTTC.

The chain uses TRBV5-6 and TRBJ2-3, with no clear D. V was trimmed by 2 bases and J by 0 bases, leaving 1 base between them. The CDR3 contains 12 residues. Germline assignment: CDR1 SGHDT and CDR2 YYEEEE. In DNA, the CDR3 is TGTGCCAGCAGCTTAAGCACAGATACGCAGTATTTT. Translation: CASSLSTDTQYF. Filled out from reference TRBV5-6 and TRBJ2-3, the complete variable domain reads DAGVTQSPTHLIKTRGQQVTLRCSPKSGHDTVSWYQQALGQGPQFIFQYYEEEERQRGNFPDRFSGHQFPNYSSELNVNALLLGDSALYLCASSLSTDTQYFGPGTRLTVL.

The CDR3 DNA reads as TGTGCCAGCAGTTACAGGGACAGGAATCTCGAGCAGTACTTC. Translation: CASSYRDRNLEQYF. The genes are TRBV6-5 and TRBJ2-7, with TRBD1 matching over 8 bases. V was pared by 2 bases and J by 6 bases, with 6 bases of the junction left unmatched. CDR3 size: 14 residues. Looked up from germline, CDR1 is MNHEY and CDR2 is SVGAGI.

The chain has TRBV29-1 and TRBJ2-1; the D gene is possibly TRBD2 (6 bases). The CDR3 consists of 16 residues. Per the germline V gene, CDR1 is SQVTM and CDR2 is ANQGSEA. Trimming cost V 0 bases and J 0 bases, with 12 bases left between them. CDR3 sequence reads: CSVEDSRGSSYNEQFF. CDR3 in DNA: TGCAGCGTTGAAGATTCCCGGGGGAGCTCCTACAATGAGCAGTTCTTC.

V is TRBV30 and J is TRBJ1-5; possibly TRBD1 for D (5 bases). Between the trimmed V and J ends, which lost 3 bases and 5 bases, there was a span of 11 bases. Looked up from germline, CDR1 is GTSNPN and CDR2 is SVGIG (reference sequence). This CDR3 is built from 13 residues. CDR3 bases: TGTGCCTGGAGCCGAAGGGGAGATCAGCCCCAGCATTTT. Protein product: CAWSRRGDQPQHF. Complete variable domain (other parts from reference TRBV30 and TRBJ1-5): SQTIHQWPATLVQPVGSPLSLECTVEGTSNPNLYWYRQAAGRGLQLLFYSVGIGQISSEVPQNLSASRPQDRQFILSSKKLLLSDSGFYLCAWSRRGDQPQHFGDGTRLSIL.

The J gene is TRBJ2-7, the V gene TRBV9; 10 bases are a match to TRBD1. Trimming took 0 bases from V and 2 from J; bases not matched to a gene: 2. The CDR3 sequence is 15 residues long. The germline CDR1 and CDR2 sequences are SGDLS and YYNGEE. The CDR3 is CASSVDGQGAYEQYF. The CDR3 nucleotides are TGTGCCAGCAGCGTAGACGGACAGGGGGCCTACGAGCAGTACTTC.

This chain uses TRBV5-6 with TRBJ2-1, with 9 positions matching TRBD2. The CDR3 runs 14 residues. V lost 4 bases to trimming and J lost 5 bases; unmatched junction nucleotides: 4. Per the germline V gene, CDR1 is SGHDT and CDR2 is YYEEEE. The CDR3 loop is CASSGSGGDNEQFF. CDR3 nucleotides: TGTGCCAGCAGCGGTAGCGGGGGTGACAATGAGCAGTTCTTC. Combining the CDR3 with reference TRBV5-6 and TRBJ2-1 gives the whole variable domain DAGVTQSPTHLIKTRGQQVTLRCSPKSGHDTVSWYQQALGQGPQFIFQYYEEEERQRGNFPDRFSGHQFPNYSSELNVNALLLGDSALYLCASSGSGGDNEQFFGPGTRLTVL.

The chain is built from TRBV6-6 and TRBJ1-6; D is unclear. The germline CDR1 and CDR2 sequences are MNHNY and SVGAGI (reference sequence). The CDR3 has 15 residues. The ends were cut back, 2 bases at V and 6 bases at J, with 11 bases in the middle. CDR3 sequence (DNA): TGTGCCAGCAGTTACGAGGCCTCCGGTAATTCACCCCTCCACTTT. Amino acids: CASSYEASGNSPLHF.

J is TRBJ2-5 and V is TRBV5-6; D call uncertain. Germline V CDR1 and CDR2: SGHDT, YYEEEE. The V gene lost 0 bases and the J gene lost 7 bases, with 7 bases spanning the gap. There are 12 residues in the CDR3. The CDR3 region has the DNA TGTGCCAGCAGCTTGGGGTCAGGGACCCAGTACTTC. This gives the protein CASSLGSGTQYF.

The V gene is TRBV9, the J gene TRBJ2-3; D is possibly TRBD2 (7 bases). CDR1 is SGDLS and CDR2 is YYNGEE in the germline V gene. V shed 0 bases and J shed 0 bases, with 11 bases lying between them. This CDR3 contains 16 residues. The CDR3, as DNA: TGTGCCAGCAGCGTAGGAGGGGGGGCTAGCACAGATACGCAGTATTTT. It yields the protein CASSVGGGASTDTQYF.

The chain has TRBV2 and TRBJ2-2; the D is unclear. V was trimmed by 0 bases and J by 7 bases, leaving 6 bases between them. This CDR3 region has 13 residues. Looked up from germline, CDR1 is SNHLY and CDR2 is FYNNEI. The CDR3 DNA is TGTGCCAGCAGTGAAGCGGGTTTCGGGGAGCTGTTTTTT. It encodes CASSEAGFGELFF.

In its sample, this clone was seen once. V gene TRBV30 combines with J gene TRBJ2-5; D is possibly TRBD2 (5 bases). This CDR3 comprises 12 residues. Trimming stripped 3 bases from V and 5 bases from J, with 10 bases between. Germline loops: CDR1 GTSNPN, CDR2 SVGIG (reference sequence). The DNA of the CDR3 is TGTGCCTGGAGCCCGACGGGGGAGACCCAGTACTTC. This sequence encodes CAWSPTGETQYF.

This clone was detected only a few times. V is TRBV27 and J is TRBJ2-7; possibly TRBD1 for D (5 bases). This CDR3 region has 13 residues. CDR1 is MNHEY and CDR2 is SMNVEV in the germline V gene (reference sequence). V lost 5 bases to trimming and J lost 6 bases, with 14 bases between them. CDR3 nucleotide sequence: TGTGCCAGCAGTCCTCAGGGTTTGGGCGAGCAGTACTTC. Translated, it gives CASSPQGLGEQYF.

This clone has only one observation. The chain uses TRBV5-4 and TRBJ2-7, with D possibly being TRBD1 (6 bases). CDR1 and CDR2 from the germline V gene are SGHNT and YYREEE (reference sequence). V lost 0 bases and J 9 bases, leaving 10 bases between the germline ends. The CDR3 sequence is 12 residues long. The CDR3 reads CASSLEGVTQYF. As DNA, the CDR3 is TGTGCCAGCAGCTTGGAGGGGGTCACGCAGTACTTC.

This clone showed up just a few times. The rearrangement links TRBV11-2 to TRBJ1-2; 9 bases match TRBD1. This CDR3 is built from 16 residues. J gave up 6 bases and V 1 base, and 9 bases lay outside the gene matches. Germline CDR1 reads SGHAT; CDR2 reads FQNNGV. DNA of the CDR3: TGTGCCAGCAGCTTAGTACAGGGGGCGGGTACAGATGGCTACACCTTC. It codes for CASSLVQGAGTDGYTF.

The chain is built from TRBV20-1 and TRBJ2-1; D is uncertain. The CDR3 consists of 9 residues. Per the germline V gene, CDR1 is DFQATT and CDR2 is SNEGSKA (reference sequence). V was clipped by 0 bases and J by 15 bases, with 6 bases between them. The CDR3 loop is CSARELSFF. DNA for the CDR3: TGCAGTGCTAGAGAACTGTCGTTCTTC.

The count of this clone is one. The chain employs TRBV10-2 and TRBJ2-2; D perhaps matches TRBD1 (6 bases). Germline V lookup: CDR1 WSHSY, CDR2 SAAADI. The CDR3 loop spans 14 amino acids. V shed 10 bases and J shed 5 bases, with 17 bases lying between them. CDR3 bases: TGCGCCACCAACCCGGACAGAACTACCGGGGAGCTGTTTTTT. This codes for CATNPDRTTGELFF.

The chain joins TRBV10-3 to TRBJ1-6; D unresolved. V was cut by 10 bases and J by 7 bases, with 17 bases left in between. The CDR3 spans 14 residues. The germline V gene has CDR1 ENHRY and CDR2 SYGVKD. CDR3 nucleotides: TGTGCCACCAACGAGGGAACATCCAATTCACCCCTCCACTTT. This gives the protein CATNEGTSNSPLHF.

The genes are TRBV6-6 and TRBJ1-1; the D gene is possibly TRBD1 (5 bases). Germline assignment: CDR1 MNHNY and CDR2 SVGAGI (reference sequence). V gave up 2 bases and J gave up 0 bases, with 10 bases separating them. The CDR3 has 15 residues. The CDR3 bases are TGTGCCAGCAGTTACAGGGACCGCATGAACACTGAAGCTTTCTTT. Its protein is CASSYRDRMNTEAFF.